A single sample gave rise to the 13 T cell receptor beta chains below, sequenced in a study of blood T cell repertoires in COVID-19. Data came from immunoSEQ multiplex PCR; TCRdb stores just in-frame clones and leaves some out. The table records about 150,000 clones, 80% of them present only once. What was sequenced was peripheral blood. All receptors come from a woman aged 45-60 years with acute or convalescent COVID-19.

Worth noting for this clone: The same CDR3 arises from other DNA sequences in this sample as well. The chain links TRBV7-2 to TRBJ2-3; D gene uncertain. The V end was cut by 0 bases, the J end by 3 bases, with 7 bases between. Germline V gives CDR1 SGHTA, CDR2 FQGNSA. This CDR3 comprises 14 residues. CDR3 sequence: CASSLALLTDTQYF. The CDR3 DNA sequence: TGTGCCAGCAGCTTAGCCCTACTAACAGATACGCAGTATTTT. Based on the CDR3 plus reference TRBV7-2 and TRBJ2-3, the full variable domain is GAGVSQSPSNKVTEKGKDVELRCDPISGHTALYWYRQSLGQGLEFLIYFQGNSAPDKSGLPSDRFSAERTGGSVSTLTIQRTQQEDSAVYLCASSLALLTDTQYFGPGTRLTVL.

As to this clone: Additional DNA sequences in this sample encode the identical CDR3. V is TRBV9 and J is TRBJ2-1; D is perhaps TRBD1 (7 bases). The CDR3 has 12 residues. Trimming shortened V by 3 bases and J by 9 bases, and 10 bases separated the two germline ends. From germline, CDR1 is SGDLS and CDR2 YYNGEE. The CDR3: CASSGQGGEQFF. The DNA of the CDR3 is TGTGCCAGCAGCGGGCAGGGGGGTGAGCAGTTCTTC.

The chain recombines TRBV7-3 with TRBJ2-1; 9 bases fit TRBD1. The J segment lost 9 bases and the V segment lost 5 bases, leaving 11 bases of the junction unmatched. The CDR3 totals 15 residues. Germline CDR1 reads SGHTA; CDR2 reads FQGTGA. CDR3 DNA: TGTGCCAGCAGCCCGACCGGGACAGGGTGGGGTGAGCAGTTCTTC. Its translation: CASSPTGTGWGEQFF.

This clone was seen a few times. The V gene is TRBV6-6, the J gene TRBJ2-7; no firm D call. The CDR3 runs to 16 residues. CDR1 and CDR2 from the germline V gene are MNHNY and SVGAGI (reference sequence). V gave up 9 bases and J gave up 1 base, with 22 bases separating them. For the CDR3, the DNA is TGTGCCAGTTCTCCGGTTCCCAGCAGGATTTCCTACGAGCAGTACTTC. Encoded protein: CASSPVPSRISYEQYF.

This clone was detected a few times. In nucleotides, the CDR3 is TGTGCCAGCAGCTTAGTATTGAGGCCCACGGGTGGCTATGGCTACACCTTC. This encodes CASSLVLRPTGGYGYTF. This chain links TRBV7-8 with TRBJ1-2, with D hard to call. This CDR3 is 17 amino acids long. CDR1 is SGHVS, CDR2 FQNEAQ, per germline. V was cut by 1 base and J by 4 bases, with 19 bases left in between.

In DNA, the CDR3 is TGCGCCAGCACCCCAGACAGTAACTATGGCTACACCTTC. It is translated as CASTPDSNYGYTF. The genes are TRBV5-1 and TRBJ1-2; tentatively, D is TRBD1 (5 bases). The germline V and J ends were trimmed by 6 bases and 1 base, with 10 bases remaining between them. The germline CDR1 and CDR2 sequences are SGHRS and YFSETQ. This CDR3 is 13 amino acids long.

The chain joins TRBV15 to TRBJ1-4; D gene unclear. Germline CDR1 reads LNHNV; CDR2 reads YYDKDF (reference sequence). V was trimmed by 0 bases and J by 0 bases, leaving 8 bases between them. CDR3 length: 16 amino acids. CDR3: CATSRDLGATNEKLFF. For the CDR3, the DNA is TGTGCCACCAGCAGAGATCTAGGAGCAACTAATGAAAAACTGTTTTTT.

The V and J genes are TRBV9 and TRBJ1-6, with TRBD1 identical over 7 bases. CDR1 and CDR2 from the germline V gene are SGDLS and YYNGEE. The CDR3 length is 15 residues. J lost 7 bases, V lost 4 bases, and 8 bases had no gene match. The CDR3 loop reads CASSPTRGQNSPLHF. For the CDR3, the DNA is TGTGCCAGCAGCCCTACTAGGGGGCAAAATTCACCCCTCCACTTT.

The J gene is TRBJ2-7, the V gene TRBV11-3; 7 nucleotides align to TRBD2. The junction had 4 bases not matched to a gene; V was cut back by 5 bases and J by 0 bases. Per the germline V gene, CDR1 is SGHNT and CDR2 is YENEEA. This CDR3 has 14 amino acids. CDR3 coding DNA: TGTGCCAGCAGCACTCGGGGGGACTCCTACGAGCAGTACTTC. It encodes CASSTRGDSYEQYF.

This chain connects TRBV25-1 to TRBJ2-1; maybe TRBD1 (6 bases). This CDR3 is 13 amino acids long. Germline V gene data show CDR1 as MGHDK and CDR2 as SYGVNS. With 8 bases removed from V and 5 bases from J, the gap between germline ends came to 13 bases. CDR3 protein: CASLPTGNNEQFF. The CDR3 nucleotides are TGTGCCAGCCTCCCCACAGGGAACAATGAGCAGTTCTTC.

The chain links TRBV19 to TRBJ1-1; D call uncertain. Trimming pared 5 bases from V and 3 bases from J, leaving 16 bases between. Germline V CDR1 and CDR2: LNHDA, SQIVND (reference sequence). This CDR3 spans 15 amino acids. CDR3 DNA sequence: TGTGCCAGTAGTTACCGCCTCAGCGGCGACACTGAAGCTTTCTTT. Translated, it gives CASSYRLSGDTEAFF.

V and J are TRBV10-3 and TRBJ2-7, with D hard to call. This CDR3 contains 12 residues. V lost 2 bases to trimming and J lost 1 base, with 3 bases between them. The germline CDR1 and CDR2 sequences are ENHRY and SYGVKD. The CDR3 DNA reads as TGTGCCATCAGTGAGCAGTCCTACGAGCAGTACTTC. Its protein is CAISEQSYEQYF.

This clone turned up a few times. The CDR3, as DNA: TGTGCCAGCAGCACCCTGGGACAAAATGAGCAGTTCTTC. Translation: CASSTLGQNEQFF. The chain recombines TRBV7-2 with TRBJ2-1; D possibly corresponds to TRBD1 (6 bases). The CDR3 totals 13 residues. The germline V and J ends were trimmed by 5 bases and 7 bases, with 12 bases remaining between them. Germline assignment: CDR1 SGHTA and CDR2 FQGNSA. Complete variable domain (other parts from reference TRBV7-2 and TRBJ2-1): GAGVSQSPSNKVTEKGKDVELRCDPISGHTALYWYRQSLGQGLEFLIYFQGNSAPDKSGLPSDRFSAERTGGSVSTLTIQRTQQEDSAVYLCASSTLGQNEQFFGPGTRLTVL.